This T cell receptor (beta chain) derives from a study of control samples from healthy donors and cancer patients (TCRdb year 2020). This clone was seen once. Its antigen has not been determined. No base qualities exist here, and no much larger clone lies one base off it. Sequences SGHTS (CDR1) and YDEGEE (CDR2) are obtained from the germline V gene. The junction shows trimming of 0 bases on V and 7 bases on J, and the gene matches do not reach 9 bases of it. The CDR3 measures 15 amino acids from cysteine to phenylalanine. The kept DNA is CDR3 alone, 45 bases in frame from the first base. The method behind the library was the immunoSEQ multiplex PCR assay. TCRdb took this table from immuneACCESS and kept in-frame rearrangements with V and J called. Such tables lack part of the clones; where checked against another copy, unresolved V genes explain under half of the gap, and the rest is unexplained. The sample contains 130,000 or so clones, about 83% of them found a single time. The ten largest clonotypes hold over 10% of the sample.

The chain joins TRBV5-8 to TRBJ1-2, with 7 bases aligning to TRBD1. What was sequenced was blood. The origin of this receptor is a man aged 30 to 39 in good health. The DNA sequence is as follows: TGTGCCAGCAGCTTGGCGGGACAGCCTTTTTCTGGCTACACCTTC. It specifies CASSLAGQPFSGYTF. Beyond the CDR3, the reference TRBV5-8 and TRBJ1-2 genes provide the residues; the full variable domain reads: EAGVTQSPTHLIKTRGQQATLRCSPISGHTSVYWYQQALGLGLQFLLWYDEGEERNRGNFPPRFSGRQFPNYSSELNVNALELEDSALYLCASSLAGQPFSGYTFGSGTRLTVV.